This is a list of T cell receptor beta chains from one sample in a study of cytomegalovirus exposure and HLA in healthy donors. Clones were sequenced by immunoSEQ multiplex PCR, and TCRdb holds only the in-frame ones, with some missing. Among about 150,000 clones, 80% were seen once, and the ten largest hold about an eighth. Sequencing was carried out using PBMCs. Receptors originate from a woman aged 40 to 49 in good health and CMV-seronegative. The conserved cysteine and the conserved F or W are not part of the CDR3 here.

v_call,j_call,cdr3_aa
TRBV11-2,TRBJ2-1,ASSLERGGLEQF
TRBV28,TRBJ2-7,ASNGGSVSGLYEQY
TRBV5-7,TRBJ2-4,ASSLVPRNIQY
TRBV27,TRBJ1-5,ASSFVLGQPQH
TRBV28,TRBJ1-5,ASSETSQAQH
TRBV15,TRBJ1-2,ATSRDSTGSYGYT
TRBV5-6,TRBJ2-2,ASSPYGEVDTGELF
TRBV6-5,TRBJ1-5,ASSYWGSNSNQPQH
TRBV30,TRBJ1-3,AFRGAGNTIY
TRBV14,TRBJ2-7,ASSPHTSYEQY
TRBV27,TRBJ1-1,ASSLLQGVGTEAF
TRBV12-2,TRBJ2-3,ASRLGLWTSGRTDTQY
TRBV27,TRBJ2-1,ASKEGGGARYEQF
TRBV19,TRBJ1-2,ASNHGGFGYT
TRBV9,TRBJ2-7,ASSARDRGAYEQY
TRBV7-3,TRBJ2-7,ASSLTGGPNYEQY
TRBV6-4,TRBJ2-5,ASSDFPGHRTSEGQETQY
TRBV7-2,TRBJ1-6,ASRIGGRGSPLH
TRBV28,TRBJ2-3,ASTPFGGVPDTQY
TRBV11-2,TRBJ2-5,ASSLSSGTTLGTQY
TRBV7-3,TRBJ2-5,ASSFAPTGETQY
TRBV5-1,TRBJ1-5,ASSPAGGHPNQPQH
TRBV7-8,TRBJ1-1,ASSLKRSGQGLPKAF
TRBV6-4,TRBJ2-1,ASSELTTSNEQF
TRBV5-4,TRBJ1-2,ASHRVTNYGYT
TRBV5-5,TRBJ2-7,ASSFSPPYEQY
TRBV5-6,TRBJ2-1,ASSQRGTGGNEQF
TRBV19,TRBJ2-7,ASSPGGGSFYEQY
TRBV5-6,TRBJ2-7,ASSVGQGSYEQY
TRBV11-3,TRBJ2-3,ASSPTRGDTQY
TRBV28,TRBJ2-2,ASSLRRAVTGELF
TRBV7-9,TRBJ2-2,ASSLASVNTGELF
TRBV28,TRBJ2-7,ASRGEDRGQYEQY
TRBV20-1,TRBJ2-5,SAAGEAQY
TRBV10-3,TRBJ1-3,AISVSGNSGNTIY
TRBV6-5,TRBJ1-5,ASSSLGPANQPQH
TRBV7-7,TRBJ2-1,ASSPRQGSYNEQF
TRBV4-2,TRBJ2-4,ASSQVTGPSYCQY
TRBV5-1,TRBJ2-2,ASSRDRGTGELF
TRBV7-9,TRBJ2-5,SSSLAGSGRGETQY